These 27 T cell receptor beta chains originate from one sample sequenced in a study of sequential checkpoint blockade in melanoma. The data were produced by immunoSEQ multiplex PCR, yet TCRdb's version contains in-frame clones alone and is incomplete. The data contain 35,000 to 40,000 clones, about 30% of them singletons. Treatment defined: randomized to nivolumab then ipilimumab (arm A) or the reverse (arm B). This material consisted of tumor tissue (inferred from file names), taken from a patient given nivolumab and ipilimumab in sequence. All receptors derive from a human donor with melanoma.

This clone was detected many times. CDR3 residues: CASSLGSGGVEQYF. The DNA of the CDR3 is TGTGCCAGCAGCTTGGGCTCAGGGGGCGTTGAGCAGTACTTC. V is TRBV11-3 and J is TRBJ2-7, with 8 bases aligning to TRBD1. V lost 3 bases to trimming and J lost 7 bases; unmatched junction nucleotides: 8. This CDR3 spans 14 amino acids. In germline, CDR1 is SGHNT, CDR2 YENEEA.

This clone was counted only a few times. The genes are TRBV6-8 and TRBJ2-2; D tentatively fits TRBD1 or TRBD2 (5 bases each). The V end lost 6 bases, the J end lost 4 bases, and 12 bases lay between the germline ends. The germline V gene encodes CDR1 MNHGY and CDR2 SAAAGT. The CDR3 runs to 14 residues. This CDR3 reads CASSRDAGTGELFF. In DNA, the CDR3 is TGTGCCAGCAGCCGGGACGCCGGCACCGGGGAGCTGTTTTTT.

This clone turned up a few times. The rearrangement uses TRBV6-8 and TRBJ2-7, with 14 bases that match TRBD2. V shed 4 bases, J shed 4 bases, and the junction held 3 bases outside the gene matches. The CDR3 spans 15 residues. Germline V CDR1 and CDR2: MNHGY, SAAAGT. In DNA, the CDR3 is TGTGCCAGCAGTTCAGGGACTAGCGGGAGTTACGAGCAGTACTTC. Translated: CASSSGTSGSYEQYF.

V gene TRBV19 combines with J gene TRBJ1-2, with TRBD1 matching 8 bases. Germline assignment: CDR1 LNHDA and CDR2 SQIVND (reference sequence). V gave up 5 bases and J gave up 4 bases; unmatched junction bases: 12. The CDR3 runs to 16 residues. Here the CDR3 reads CASSLNLDRVIYGYTF. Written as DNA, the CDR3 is TGTGCCAGTAGTCTAAATCTGGACAGGGTAATCTATGGCTACACCTTC. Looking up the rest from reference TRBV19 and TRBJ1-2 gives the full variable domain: DGGITQSPKYLFRKEGQNVTLSCEQNLNHDAMYWYRQDPGQGLRLIYYSQIVNDFQKGDIAEGYSVSREKKESFPLTVTSAQKNPTAFYLCASSLNLDRVIYGYTFGSGTRLTVV.

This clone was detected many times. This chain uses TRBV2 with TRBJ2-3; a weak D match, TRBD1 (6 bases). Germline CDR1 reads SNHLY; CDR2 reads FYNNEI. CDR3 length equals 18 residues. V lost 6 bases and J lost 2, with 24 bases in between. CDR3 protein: CASSFFPKITGHTDTQYF. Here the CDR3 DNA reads TGTGCCAGCAGCTTTTTCCCCAAAATAACAGGGCACACAGATACGCAGTATTTT.

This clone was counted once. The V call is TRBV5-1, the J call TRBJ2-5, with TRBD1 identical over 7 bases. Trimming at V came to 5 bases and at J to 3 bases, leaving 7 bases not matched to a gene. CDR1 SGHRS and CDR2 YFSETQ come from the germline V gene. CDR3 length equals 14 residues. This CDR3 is CASRATGVEETQYF. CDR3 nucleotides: TGCGCCAGCAGGGCAACAGGGGTAGAAGAGACCCAGTACTTC.

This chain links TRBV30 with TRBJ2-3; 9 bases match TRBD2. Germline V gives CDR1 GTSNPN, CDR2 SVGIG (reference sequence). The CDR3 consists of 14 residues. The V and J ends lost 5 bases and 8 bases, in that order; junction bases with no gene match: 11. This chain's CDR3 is CAWRNSGSGTTQYF. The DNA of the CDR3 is TGTGCCTGGCGGAATAGCGGGAGTGGAACTACGCAGTATTTT.

CDR3 in amino acids: CASSMGQGGAQPQHF. The CDR3 bases are TGTGCCAGTAGTATGGGGCAGGGTGGTGCTCAGCCCCAGCATTTT. J is TRBJ1-5 and V is TRBV19, with D possibly TRBD1 on 5 matching bases. This CDR3 has 15 residues. Germline V gene lookup returns CDR1 LNHDA and CDR2 SQIVND (reference sequence). Trimming cost V 3 bases and J 6 bases, with 15 bases left between them.

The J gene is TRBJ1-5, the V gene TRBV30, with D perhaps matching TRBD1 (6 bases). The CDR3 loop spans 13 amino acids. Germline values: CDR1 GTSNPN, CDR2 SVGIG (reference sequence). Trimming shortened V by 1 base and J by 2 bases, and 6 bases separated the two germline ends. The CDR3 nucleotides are TGTGCCTGGAGTGGACAGGGCAATCAGCCCCAGCATTTT. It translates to CAWSGQGNQPQHF.

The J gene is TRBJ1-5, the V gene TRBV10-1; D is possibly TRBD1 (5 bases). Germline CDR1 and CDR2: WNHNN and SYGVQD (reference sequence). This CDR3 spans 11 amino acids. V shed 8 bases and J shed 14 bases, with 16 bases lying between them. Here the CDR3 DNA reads TGCGCCAGCGAGGGACCCTATTTTAAGCATTTT. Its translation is CASEGPYFKHF.

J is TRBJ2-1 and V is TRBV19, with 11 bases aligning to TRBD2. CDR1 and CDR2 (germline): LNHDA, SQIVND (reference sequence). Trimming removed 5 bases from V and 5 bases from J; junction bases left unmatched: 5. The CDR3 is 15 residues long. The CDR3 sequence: CASSPIAGGNNEQFF. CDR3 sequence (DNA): TGTGCCAGTAGTCCGATAGCGGGAGGGAACAATGAGCAGTTCTTC.

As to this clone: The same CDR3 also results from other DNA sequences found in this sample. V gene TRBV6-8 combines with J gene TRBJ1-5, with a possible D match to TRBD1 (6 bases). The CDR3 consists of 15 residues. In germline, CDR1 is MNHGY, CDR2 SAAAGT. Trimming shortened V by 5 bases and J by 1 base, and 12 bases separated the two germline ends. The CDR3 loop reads CASSDRGGSNQPQHF. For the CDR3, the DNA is TGTGCCAGCAGTGACCGAGGGGGGAGCAATCAGCCCCAGCATTTT.

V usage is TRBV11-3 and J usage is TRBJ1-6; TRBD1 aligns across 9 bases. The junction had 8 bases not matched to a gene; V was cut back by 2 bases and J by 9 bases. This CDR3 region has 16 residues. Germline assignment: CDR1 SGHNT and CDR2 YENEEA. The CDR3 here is CASSLHGTGGFSPLHF. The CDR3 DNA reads TGTGCCAGCAGCTTACACGGCACAGGGGGCTTTTCACCCCTCCACTTT.

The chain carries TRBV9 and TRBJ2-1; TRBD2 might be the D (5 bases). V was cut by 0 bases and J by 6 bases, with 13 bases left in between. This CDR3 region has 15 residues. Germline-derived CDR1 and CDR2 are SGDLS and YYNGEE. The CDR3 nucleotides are TGTGCCAGCAGCGTAGGAGTTAGCGCCTTCAATGAGCAGTTCTTC. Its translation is CASSVGVSAFNEQFF.

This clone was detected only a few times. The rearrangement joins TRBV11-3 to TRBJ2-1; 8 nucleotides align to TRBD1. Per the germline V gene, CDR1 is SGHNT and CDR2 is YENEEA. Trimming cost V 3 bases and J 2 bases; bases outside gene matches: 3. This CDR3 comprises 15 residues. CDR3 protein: CASSFRGPPYNEQFF. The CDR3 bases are TGTGCCAGCAGCTTCAGGGGGCCACCCTACAATGAGCAGTTCTTC.

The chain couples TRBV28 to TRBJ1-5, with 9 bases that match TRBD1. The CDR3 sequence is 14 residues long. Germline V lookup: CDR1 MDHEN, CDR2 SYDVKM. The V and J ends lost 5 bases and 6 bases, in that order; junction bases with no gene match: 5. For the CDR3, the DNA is TGTGCCAGCAGTACAGGGGGCGCGGGTCAGCCCCAGCATTTT. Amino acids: CASSTGGAGQPQHF.

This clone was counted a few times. DNA for the CDR3: TGTGCCAGCAGTCCAGGGTGGGGGGTATACTCTGGAAACACCATATATTTT. Its protein product is CASSPGWGVYSGNTIYF. The genes are TRBV28 and TRBJ1-3; a possible D gene is TRBD1 (5 bases). Germline V gene lookup returns CDR1 MDHEN and CDR2 SYDVKM. The ends were cut back, 5 bases at V and 0 bases at J, with 17 bases in the middle. This CDR3 is 17 amino acids long.

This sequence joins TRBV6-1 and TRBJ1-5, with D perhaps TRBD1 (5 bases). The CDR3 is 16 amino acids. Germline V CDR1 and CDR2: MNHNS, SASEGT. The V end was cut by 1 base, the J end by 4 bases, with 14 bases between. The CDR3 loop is CASSEGLGTFNQPQHF. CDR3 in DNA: TGTGCCAGCAGTGAAGGGCTAGGGACTTTTAATCAGCCCCAGCATTTT.

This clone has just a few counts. CDR3 sequence (DNA): TGTGCCAGCAGTAGCACAACCGGGGGACAGGGGGTTGGCTACACCTTC. It translates to CASSSTTGGQGVGYTF. The chain joins TRBV28 to TRBJ1-2, with 11 bases lining up with TRBD1. Unmatched junction bases numbered 12, after V lost 5 bases and J lost 7 bases. Germline lookup yields CDR1 MDHEN and CDR2 SYDVKM. This CDR3 is built from 16 residues.

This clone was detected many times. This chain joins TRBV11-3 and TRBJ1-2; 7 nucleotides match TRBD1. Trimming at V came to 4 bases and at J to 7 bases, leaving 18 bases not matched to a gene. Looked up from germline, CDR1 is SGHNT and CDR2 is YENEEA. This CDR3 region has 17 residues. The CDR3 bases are TGTGCCAGCAGCTCAACCCTCCGGCAGGGGGAAGTAGGTGGCTACACCTTC. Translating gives CASSSTLRQGEVGGYTF.

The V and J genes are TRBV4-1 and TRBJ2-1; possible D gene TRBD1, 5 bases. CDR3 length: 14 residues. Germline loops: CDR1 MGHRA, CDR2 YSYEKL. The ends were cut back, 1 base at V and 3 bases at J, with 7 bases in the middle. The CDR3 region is CASSQADSYNEQFF. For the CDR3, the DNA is TGCGCCAGCAGCCAAGCCGACAGCTACAATGAGCAGTTCTTC.

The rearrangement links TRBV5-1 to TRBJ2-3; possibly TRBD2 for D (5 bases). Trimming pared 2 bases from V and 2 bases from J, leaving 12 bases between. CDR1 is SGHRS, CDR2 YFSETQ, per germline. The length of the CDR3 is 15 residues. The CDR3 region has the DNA TGCGCCAGCAGCTTAGCGGCCTCAATCACAGATACGCAGTATTTT. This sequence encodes CASSLAASITDTQYF.

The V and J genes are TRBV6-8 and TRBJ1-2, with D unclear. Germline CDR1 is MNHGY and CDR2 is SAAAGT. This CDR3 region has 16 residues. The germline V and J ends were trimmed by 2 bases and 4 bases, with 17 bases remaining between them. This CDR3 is CASSYTGIYLGYGYTF. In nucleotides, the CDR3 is TGTGCCAGCAGTTACACTGGGATTTATCTAGGCTATGGCTACACCTTC.

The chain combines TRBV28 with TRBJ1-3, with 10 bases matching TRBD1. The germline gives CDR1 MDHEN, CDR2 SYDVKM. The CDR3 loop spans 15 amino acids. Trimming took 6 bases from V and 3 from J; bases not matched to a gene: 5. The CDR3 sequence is CASRWDRGSGNTIYF. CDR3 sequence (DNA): TGTGCCAGCAGATGGGACAGGGGTAGTGGAAACACCATATATTTT.

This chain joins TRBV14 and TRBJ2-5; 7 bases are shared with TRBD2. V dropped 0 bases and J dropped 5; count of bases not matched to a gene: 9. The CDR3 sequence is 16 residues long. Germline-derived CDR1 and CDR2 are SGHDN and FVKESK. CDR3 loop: CASSQDLGEGSETQYF. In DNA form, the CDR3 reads TGTGCCAGCAGCCAAGATCTGGGGGAGGGGTCGGAGACCCAGTACTTC.

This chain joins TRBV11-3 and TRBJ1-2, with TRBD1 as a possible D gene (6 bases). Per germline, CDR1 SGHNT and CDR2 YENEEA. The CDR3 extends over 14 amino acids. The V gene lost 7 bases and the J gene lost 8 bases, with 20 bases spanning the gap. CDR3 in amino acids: CASNLLQGWYGYTF. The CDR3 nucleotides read TGTGCCAGCAACCTTTTACAGGGATGGTACGGCTACACCTTC. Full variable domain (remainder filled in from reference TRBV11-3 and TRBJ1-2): EAGVVQSPRYKIIEKKQPVAFWCNPISGHNTLYWYLQNLGQGPELLIRYENEEAVDDSQLPKDRFSAERLKGVDSTLKIQPAELGDSAVYLCASNLLQGWYGYTFGSGTRLTVV.

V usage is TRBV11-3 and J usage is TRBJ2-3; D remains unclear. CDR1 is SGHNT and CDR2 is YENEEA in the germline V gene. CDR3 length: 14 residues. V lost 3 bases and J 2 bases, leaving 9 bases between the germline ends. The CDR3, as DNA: TGTGCCAGCAGCTTGGCAGCCACCACAGATACGCAGTATTTT. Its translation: CASSLAATTDTQYF.